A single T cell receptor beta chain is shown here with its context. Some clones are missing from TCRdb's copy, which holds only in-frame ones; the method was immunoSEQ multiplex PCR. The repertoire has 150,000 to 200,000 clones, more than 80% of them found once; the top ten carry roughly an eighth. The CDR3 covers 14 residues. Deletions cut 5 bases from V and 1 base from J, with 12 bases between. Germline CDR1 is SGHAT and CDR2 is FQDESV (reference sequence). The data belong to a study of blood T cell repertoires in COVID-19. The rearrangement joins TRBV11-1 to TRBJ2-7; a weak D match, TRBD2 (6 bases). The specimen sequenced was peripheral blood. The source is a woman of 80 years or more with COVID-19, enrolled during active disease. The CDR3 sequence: CASSPAGFSYEQYF. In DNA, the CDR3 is TGTGCCAGCAGCCCCGCGGGGTTTTCCTACGAGCAGTACTTC. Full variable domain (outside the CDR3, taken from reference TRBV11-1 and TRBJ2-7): EAEVAQSPRYKITEKSQAVAFWCDPISGHATLYWYRQILGQGPELLVQFQDESVVDDSQLPKDRFSAERLKGVDSTLKIQPAELGDSAMYLCASSPAGFSYEQYFGPGTRLTVT.